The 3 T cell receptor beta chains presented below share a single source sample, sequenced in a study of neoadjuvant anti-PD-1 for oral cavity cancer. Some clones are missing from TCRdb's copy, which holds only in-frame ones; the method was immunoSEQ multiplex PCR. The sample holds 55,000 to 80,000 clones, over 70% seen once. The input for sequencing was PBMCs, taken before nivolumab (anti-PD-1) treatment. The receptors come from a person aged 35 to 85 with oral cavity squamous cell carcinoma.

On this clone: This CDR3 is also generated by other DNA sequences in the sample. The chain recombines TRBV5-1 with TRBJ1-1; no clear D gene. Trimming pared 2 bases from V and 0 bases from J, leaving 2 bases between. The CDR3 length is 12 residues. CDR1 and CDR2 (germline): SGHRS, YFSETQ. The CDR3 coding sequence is TGCGCCAGCAGCTTATTGAACACTGAAGCTTTCTTT. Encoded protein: CASSLLNTEAFF.

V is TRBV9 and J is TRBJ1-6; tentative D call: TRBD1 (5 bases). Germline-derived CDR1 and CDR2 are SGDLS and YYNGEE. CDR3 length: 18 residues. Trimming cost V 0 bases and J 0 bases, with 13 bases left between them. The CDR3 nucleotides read TGTGCCAGCAGCGTAGAGGCAGGGAGTAGCTCCTATAATTCACCCCTCCACTTT. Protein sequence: CASSVEAGSSSYNSPLHF.

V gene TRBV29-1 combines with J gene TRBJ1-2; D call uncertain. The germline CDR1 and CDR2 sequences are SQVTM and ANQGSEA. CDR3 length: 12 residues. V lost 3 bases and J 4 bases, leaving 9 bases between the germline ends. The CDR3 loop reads CSVDKNLYGYTF. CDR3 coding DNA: TGCAGCGTTGACAAGAACCTCTATGGCTACACCTTC.